A selection of T cell receptor beta chains follows, all from one sample in a study of blood T cell repertoires in COVID-19. Repertoires were generated with immunoSEQ multiplex PCR, while TCRdb's copy carries only in-frame clones and drops some. The sample carries 200,000 to 250,000 clones, 87% recorded once. The source material was peripheral blood. The receptors come from a young woman who had recovered from COVID-19. The CDR3 runs from the conserved cysteine through the conserved F or W. D genes are given only for firm matches. Only some rows state a clone size, as once, few, many or a class for expanded clones.

J	D	V	size	CDR3	DNA
TRBJ1-2	TRBD1	TRBV5-6	once	CASSNGQGTYGYTF	TGTGCCAGCAGCAACGGACAGGGAACCTATGGCTACACCTTC
TRBJ2-7	-	TRBV5-6	-	CASSLAVNRADEQYF	TGTGCCAGCAGCTTAGCTGTTAACAGGGCCGACGAGCAGTACTTC
TRBJ2-7	TRBD2	TRBV14	-	CASSQVLLAGSPIYEQYF	TGTGCCAGCAGCCAAGTATTACTAGCGGGCTCCCCCATCTACGAGCAGTACTTC
TRBJ2-3	-	TRBV9	-	CASSVAGYTDTQYF	TGTGCCAGCAGCGTAGCGGGATACACAGATACGCAGTATTTT
TRBJ2-7	-	TRBV7-2	-	CASSYRQYEQYF	TGTGCCAGCAGCTACAGGCAGTACGAGCAGTACTTC
TRBJ2-7	TRBD2	TRBV10-1	-	CASSAREARSEQYF	TGCGCCAGCAGCGCACGGGAGGCCCGGAGCGAGCAGTACTTC
TRBJ1-5	TRBD1	TRBV4-2	-	CASSQGTDSNQPQHF	TGTGCCAGCAGCCAGGGGACAGATAGCAATCAGCCCCAGCATTTT
TRBJ2-3	-	TRBV9	-	CASSVGQDTQYF	TGTGCCAGCAGCGTAGGGCAAGATACGCAGTATTTT
TRBJ1-1	-	TRBV6-2/TRBV6-3	few	CASSYREGSEAFF	TGTGCCAGCAGTTACAGGGAGGGCTCTGAAGCTTTCTTT
TRBJ2-1	-	TRBV19	-	CASSIAGKTYNEQFF	TGTGCCAGTAGTATAGCGGGAAAGACCTACAATGAGCAGTTCTTC
TRBJ2-7	TRBD1	TRBV5-6	-	CASRRTGGLYEQYF	TGTGCCAGCAGAAGGACAGGGGGCCTCTACGAGCAGTACTTC
TRBJ1-1	-	TRBV7-2	-	CASSIGQKNTEAFF	TGTGCCAGCAGCATCGGACAGAAGAACACTGAAGCTTTCTTT